This T cell receptor (beta chain) was documented in a study of blood T cell repertoires in COVID-19. Repertoires were generated with immunoSEQ multiplex PCR, while TCRdb's copy carries only in-frame clones and drops some. The table includes some 300,000 clones, about 90% detected once. This clone was found a few times. The V gene end was trimmed by 6 bases and the J gene end by 6 bases; junction bases not matched to a gene: 7. Germline CDR1 and CDR2: LGHNA and YSLEER. This CDR3 contains 16 residues. The rearrangement uses TRBV4-3 and TRBJ2-2; TRBD2 matches 13 bases. Material for sequencing was peripheral blood. This TCR was recovered from a man younger than 30 with active or convalescent COVID-19. CDR3 sequence (DNA): TGCGCCAGCAGTCGAACTAGCGGGGGGGCCGCCGGGGAGCTGTTTTTT. Its protein is CASSRTSGGAAGELFF.